This TCR beta chain was obtained from a study of T cells in Graves' hyperthyroidism and ophthalmopathy. Study-level results: Blood also showed most of the thyroid clonotypes that were expanded above 0.001.

The investigators amplified TCR beta CDR3 regions from RNA transcripts. Researchers ran a first-round RT-PCR on the TCR CDR3 using the HTBI primer set. TCRdb independently ran MiXCR on the multiplex PCR reads; one entry per CDR3 protein. The table lists about 130,000 distinct CDR3 sequences, around 21% of them singletons. Of note for this clonotype: Its specificity is unknown.

Blood was obtained at the first hyperthyroidism diagnosis, which preceded any ophthalmopathy symptoms. The PBMCs studied were ones that came from roughly 11 ml fresh peripheral blood. The CDR3 consists of 14 residues. Losses at the gene ends were 3 bases for V and 3 bases for J; bases not matched to a gene: 4. CDR1 is SNHLY, CDR2 FYNNEI, per germline. Sequences were obtained from blood. The TCR sequence derives from a woman in her forties or fifties with Graves' hyperthyroidism that later progressed to Graves' ophthalmopathy. The chain couples TRBV2 to TRBJ1-2, with 7 bases identical to TRBD1. CDR3 DNA sequence: TGTGCCAGCAGTGAGGACGACAGGGACTATGGCTACACCTTC. This codes for CASSEDDRDYGYTF.